These 19 T cell receptor beta chains came from one sample sequenced in a study of T cells in Graves' hyperthyroidism and ophthalmopathy (dated by TCRdb to about 2019). Library preparation used multiplex PCR. The data were produced on an Illumina HiSeq 2000. Amplification of TCR beta CDR3 regions was carried out from RNA transcripts. A first-round RT-PCR of the TCR CDR3 used the HTBI primer set with the Qiagen OneStep RT-PCR kit. In TCRdb, the public reads were trimmed at Q25 with fastp and aligned with MiXCR, with productive beta chains retained. Each entry merges the rows of one CDR3 protein and shows their most common DNA and genes. This sample is represented by about 360,000 distinct CDR3 sequences; roughly an eighth of them were singletons. In total, the top ten clones hold over 8.5% of the sample. The specimen was blood. These receptors all come from a woman younger than 30 with Graves' hyperthyroidism.

This clonotype was found many times. V is TRBV20-1 and J is TRBJ2-7; D gene ambiguous. In germline, CDR1 is DFQATT, CDR2 SNEGSKA (reference sequence). With 1 base removed from V and 0 bases from J, the gap between germline ends came to 16 bases. The CDR3 extends over 16 amino acids. The CDR3 DNA is TGCAGTGCTAGAGCGGCCGGACGGACCGTCTCCTACGAGCAGTACTTC. It encodes CSARAAGRTVSYEQYF.

Ten or more counts support this clonotype. This sequence joins TRBV18 and TRBJ2-7; D unclear. Trimming left V 6 bases short and J 3 bases short, with 12 bases between. This CDR3 is built from 13 residues. CDR1 is KGHSH and CDR2 is LQKENI in the germline V gene. As DNA, the CDR3 is TGTGCCAGCTCTCCCGCCCCAAACTACGAGCAGTACTTC. Amino acids: CASSPAPNYEQYF.

There are many counts of this clonotype. V usage is TRBV12-3 or TRBV12-4 and J usage is TRBJ2-1, with D possibly TRBD2 on 5 matching bases. The CDR3 loop spans 14 amino acids. Trimming took 7 bases from V and 8 from J, leaving 18 bases between them. The CDR3 protein is CASIPGSGSDEQFF. CDR3 coding DNA: TGTGCCAGCATCCCTGGGTCGGGGAGCGATGAGCAGTTCTTC.

The table lists this clonotype with many counts. CDR3 protein: CSARSGTSGNEQFF. The CDR3 region has the DNA TGCAGTGCCCGCTCCGGGACTAGCGGCAATGAGCAGTTCTTC. This chain links TRBV20-1 with TRBJ2-1, with 11 nucleotides matching TRBD2. Germline values: CDR1 DFQATT, CDR2 SNEGSKA (reference sequence). With V trimmed by 6 bases and J by 6 bases, 7 bases remained unmatched. The CDR3 is 14 amino acids.

This clonotype has ten or more counts. The rearrangement joins TRBV7-2 to TRBJ2-5, with a tentative D call TRBD2 (6 bases). Deletions cut 1 base from V and 5 bases from J, with 17 bases between. Germline lookup yields CDR1 SGHTA and CDR2 FQGNSA. The CDR3 is 16 residues long. CDR3 residues: CASSLGVRGSEETQYF. CDR3 DNA sequence: TGTGCCAGCAGCTTAGGAGTTCGGGGGAGTGAGGAGACCCAGTACTTC.

This clonotype has a count of ten or more. The gene calls are TRBV2 and TRBJ2-3; D is unresolved. Trimming took 3 bases from V and 2 from J, leaving 9 bases between them. Germline lookup yields CDR1 SNHLY and CDR2 FYNNEI. The CDR3 is 14 amino acids. The CDR3 loop reads CASSDGRITDTQYF. DNA for the CDR3: TGTGCCAGCAGTGACGGCCGGATCACAGATACGCAGTATTTT.

The gene calls are TRBV19 and TRBJ2-2; D gene uncertain. Between the trimmed V and J ends, which lost 7 bases and 7 bases, there was a span of 19 bases. Looked up from germline, CDR1 is LNHDA and CDR2 is SQIVND (reference sequence). The CDR3 is 15 residues long. DNA of the CDR3: TGTGCCAGTAACCCCCCTAAAGGAAACGGCGGGGAGCTGTTTTTT. Its protein is CASNPPKGNGGELFF.

The table lists this clonotype with many counts. The chain employs TRBV12-5 and TRBJ2-1; 10 positions match TRBD2. After removal of 4 bases from V and 9 bases from J, the junction contained 6 bases not matched to a gene. The germline gives CDR1 LGHNT, CDR2 FRNRAP. CDR3 length: 14 residues. In nucleotides, the CDR3 is TGTGCTAGTGGTTCTCTAGCGGGAGAGGGTGAGCAGTTCTTC. Translating gives CASGSLAGEGEQFF.

This clonotype has at least ten counts. The chain recombines TRBV25-1 with TRBJ1-4; a possible D gene is TRBD1 (5 bases). CDR1 and CDR2 (germline): MGHDK, SYGVNS. The CDR3 totals 16 residues. Trimming took off 6 bases at V and 5 bases at J, with 19 bases between the two ends. The CDR3 spells CASSPKVGDGNEKLFF. DNA for the CDR3: TGTGCCAGCAGCCCAAAGGTTGGGGACGGAAATGAAAAACTGTTTTTT.

Ten or more counts support this clonotype. V usage is TRBV19 and J usage is TRBJ2-7; 9 bases line up with TRBD2. Germline-derived CDR1 and CDR2 are LNHDA and SQIVND (reference sequence). V was pared by 4 bases and J by 3 bases, with 22 bases of the junction left unmatched. This CDR3 has 20 amino acids. CDR3 DNA: TGTGCCAGTAGTACTGTCATAGCGGGGGAAATCGGAAGGGGCCTCTACGAGCAGTACTTC. The encoded protein is CASSTVIAGEIGRGLYEQYF.

This clonotype was seen ten or more times. The chain joins TRBV20-1 to TRBJ2-3; D is ambiguous. The CDR3 sequence is 12 residues long. Trimming shortened V by 5 bases and J by 7 bases, and 13 bases separated the two germline ends. In germline, CDR1 is DFQATT, CDR2 SNEGSKA (reference sequence). CDR3 region: CSARYTGYTQYF. CDR3 coding DNA: TGCAGTGCTCGCTACACCGGCTATACGCAGTATTTT.

With regard to this clonotype: Given a much more abundant clone one base away, this may be a read error. V is TRBV7-6 and J is TRBJ2-7, with D unresolved. Germline CDR1 is SGHVS and CDR2 is FNYEAQ. This CDR3 has 14 residues. CDR3 sequence (DNA): TGTGTCAGCAGCTTTGGTGGCACCCCCTACGAGCAGTACTTC. Protein: CVSSFGGTPYEQYF.

This clonotype was seen many times. The chain has TRBV5-1 and TRBJ2-7; D may be TRBD1 or TRBD2 (5 bases each). The ends were cut back, 4 bases at V and 9 bases at J, with 14 bases in the middle. From germline, CDR1 is SGHRS and CDR2 YFSETQ. This CDR3 has 12 residues. The CDR3 coding sequence is TGCGCCAGCAGCCTGGAGTCGAGGGGGCAGTACTTC. Amino acids: CASSLESRGQYF.

This clonotype has a count of ten or more. This chain connects TRBV27 to TRBJ2-1, with D perhaps matching TRBD2 (6 bases). The CDR3 runs 13 residues. The germline CDR1 and CDR2 sequences are MNHEY and SMNVEV (reference sequence). Trimming shortened V by 6 bases and J by 4 bases, and 10 bases separated the two germline ends. The CDR3 protein is CASRTGGYNEQFF. CDR3 in DNA: TGTGCCAGCAGAACCGGGGGTTACAATGAGCAGTTCTTC.

This clonotype was counted ten times or more. This chain links TRBV5-1 with TRBJ2-3; 12 nucleotides align to TRBD2. Trimming at V came to 1 base and at J to 6 bases, leaving 6 bases not matched to a gene. This CDR3 contains 16 residues. Germline V gene data show CDR1 as SGHRS and CDR2 as YFSETQ. The DNA for the CDR3 is TGCGCCAGCAGCTTGTGGGGCCTAGCGGGAGGGGATACGCAGTATTTT. Amino acid sequence: CASSLWGLAGGDTQYF.

This clonotype was detected many times. The chain recombines TRBV15 with TRBJ1-6; D call uncertain. The V end was cut by 5 bases, the J end by 10 bases, with 18 bases between. Germline V gene sequence: CDR1 LNHNV, CDR2 YYDKDF (reference sequence). This CDR3 is 15 amino acids long. CDR3 amino acids: CATSRSRTANSPLHF. The CDR3 DNA is TGTGCCACCAGCCGCTCTCGTACAGCGAACTCACCCCTCCACTTT.

The CDR3 loop is CASRSGTGSTNTEAFF. The CDR3 bases are TGTGCCAGCAGATCCGGGACAGGCTCCACGAACACTGAAGCTTTCTTT. The rearrangement uses TRBV27 and TRBJ1-1; 8 positions match TRBD1. V was clipped by 6 bases and J by 1 base; unmatched bases: 10. CDR3 length: 16 residues. Germline assignment: CDR1 MNHEY and CDR2 SMNVEV (reference sequence).

This clonotype was counted only a few times. Its ends do not fully match the called genes, so a read error is possible. The J gene is TRBJ1-1, the V gene TRBV7-9; D is ambiguous. The V gene's germline CDR1 is SEHNR and CDR2 FQNEAQ (reference sequence). There are 14 residues in the CDR3. The CDR3 protein is CASSLELTQTGAFF. The CDR3 bases are TGTGCCAGCAGCTTAGAGTTGACTCAAACTGGAGCTTTCTTT.

The chain has TRBV19 and TRBJ1-2; no definite D call. CDR3 length equals 12 residues. Germline assignment: CDR1 LNHDA and CDR2 SQIVND (reference sequence). V was cut by 7 bases and J by 6 bases, with 12 bases left in between. CDR3 protein: CASNHGSNGYTF. CDR3 bases: TGTGCCAGTAACCATGGTTCTAATGGCTACACCTTC.